The present T cell receptor beta chain was sequenced within a study of T cells in Graves' hyperthyroidism and ophthalmopathy. V lost 6 bases to trimming and J lost 8 bases, with 17 bases between them. The CDR3 sequence is 14 residues long. The authors took PBMCs from 8.5 to 10 ml fresh peripheral blood. TCR beta CDR3 regions were amplified from RNA transcripts. A first-round RT-PCR of the TCR CDR3 used the HTBI primer set. TCRdb reprocessed the multiplex PCR reads via MiXCR and lists one record per CDR3 protein. Of hundreds of thousands of distinct CDR3 sequences listed, roughly 15% are singletons. This clonotype occurred many times. Its antigen is unknown. General study points: Appearing also in blood were most of the thyroid clonotypes expanded above 0.001.

The sequence was collected from a woman in her fifties or sixties with Graves' ophthalmopathy. This rearrangement joins TRBV12-3 or TRBV12-4 to TRBJ2-1; D call uncertain. Sequencing used blood. CDR3 sequence: CASRSFASRDEQFF. The CDR3, as DNA: TGTGCCAGCAGATCCTTCGCCTCTCGGGATGAGCAGTTCTTC.